The 25 T cell receptor beta chains below all came from one sample that was sequenced in a study of cytomegalovirus exposure and HLA in healthy donors. PCR was performed using 60 Vbeta and 13 Jbeta primers. Profiling relied on immunoSEQ multiplex PCR, and the TCRdb table lists in-frame clones only, not all of them. The sample is made up of approximately 110,000 clones, and the top ten hold approximately 3.8% of it. Sequencing was carried out using PBMCs. These receptors were obtained from a man aged 18 to 30 in good health and CMV-seronegative.

The chain uses TRBV9 and TRBJ2-7, with TRBD1 matching over 8 bases. CDR3 size: 15 residues. The V segment lost 4 bases and the J segment 1 base; nucleotides outside the gene matches: 7. Germline CDR1 SGDLS, CDR2 YYNGEE. Here the CDR3 reads CASSPQGAVSYEQYF. The CDR3, as DNA: TGTGCCAGCAGCCCCCAGGGGGCGGTTTCCTACGAGCAGTACTTC.

The rearrangement uses TRBV5-1 and TRBJ1-3; 8 bases are a match to TRBD1. After removal of 8 bases from V and 2 bases from J, the junction contained 6 bases not matched to a gene. The CDR3 length is 14 residues. Germline-derived CDR1 and CDR2 are SGHRS and YFSETQ. The CDR3 is CASSTGGAGNTIYF. In nucleotides, the CDR3 is TGCGCCAGTTCCACAGGGGGAGCTGGAAACACCATATATTTT.

The genes are TRBV19 and TRBJ2-5; no reliable D call. The CDR3 is made up of 16 amino acids. Trimming pared 10 bases from V and 3 bases from J, leaving 24 bases between. CDR1 and CDR2 from the germline V gene are LNHDA and SQIVND (reference sequence). The CDR3: CATSLGRATIEETQYF. CDR3 nucleotides: TGTGCCACCTCCCTCGGTCGAGCGACGATTGAAGAGACCCAGTACTTC.

The chain is built from TRBV29-1 and TRBJ1-1; D not resolved. V was cut by 4 bases and J by 0 bases, with 6 bases left in between. The CDR3 runs to 12 residues. Germline values: CDR1 SQVTM, CDR2 ANQGSEA. The CDR3 region is CSVVPLNTEAFF. The CDR3 DNA is TGCAGCGTTGTCCCTTTGAACACTGAAGCTTTCTTT. Filled out from reference TRBV29-1 and TRBJ1-1, the complete variable domain reads SAVISQKPSRDICQRGTSLTIQCQVDSQVTMMFWYRQQPGQSLTLIATANQGSEATYESGFVIDKFPISRPNLTFSTLTVSNMSPEDSSIYLCSVVPLNTEAFFGQGTRLTVV.

The rearrangement joins TRBV19 to TRBJ2-4, with D possibly TRBD1 on 6 matching bases. Deletions cut 8 bases from V and 7 bases from J, with 15 bases between. Per the germline V gene, CDR1 is LNHDA and CDR2 is SQIVND (reference sequence). CDR3 length equals 13 residues. The CDR3 here is CASADSALNIQYF. CDR3 bases: TGTGCCAGTGCGGACAGCGCCCTGAACATTCAGTACTTC.

The chain employs TRBV30 and TRBJ1-2; D unresolved. V was trimmed by 3 bases and J by 7 bases, leaving 21 bases between them. Looked up from germline, CDR1 is GTSNPN and CDR2 is SVGIG (reference sequence). The CDR3 runs to 15 residues. The CDR3: CAWRKRSSGWSGYTF. The CDR3 region has the DNA TGTGCCTGGAGAAAGCGGTCTTCGGGGTGGAGTGGCTACACCTTC.

CDR3 protein: CASNLGPSGRGETDTQYF. The CDR3 bases are TGCGCCAGCAATTTGGGGCCTAGCGGGAGAGGGGAGACAGATACGCAGTATTTT. J is TRBJ2-3 and V is TRBV5-1; TRBD2 aligns across 10 bases. In germline, CDR1 is SGHRS, CDR2 YFSETQ. The trim removed 6 bases at V and 3 bases at J, leaving 16 bases unmatched. The CDR3 is made up of 18 amino acids.

The chain combines TRBV28 with TRBJ2-6; D possibly corresponds to TRBD1 (5 bases). Looked up from germline, CDR1 is MDHEN and CDR2 is SYDVKM. The length of the CDR3 is 15 residues. The V and J ends lost 7 bases and 2 bases respectively, with 12 bases between them. The CDR3 DNA sequence: TGTGCCAGCAATCAGGGATCCACTGGGGCCAACGTCCTGACTTTC. It codes for CASNQGSTGANVLTF.

The rearrangement links TRBV9 to TRBJ2-1, with 8 bases fitting TRBD2. Germline V gives CDR1 SGDLS, CDR2 YYNGEE. This CDR3 is 15 amino acids long. With V trimmed by 0 bases and J by 3 bases, 2 bases remained unmatched. The CDR3 sequence is CASSVVSGGYNEQFF. CDR3 nucleotides: TGTGCCAGCAGCGTAGTCAGCGGGGGCTACAATGAGCAGTTCTTC.

The genes are TRBV7-8 and TRBJ1-5; 8 nucleotides align to TRBD1. The CDR3 is 18 amino acids. Looked up from germline, CDR1 is SGHVS and CDR2 is FQNEAQ. After removal of 2 bases from V and 4 bases from J, the junction contained 13 bases not matched to a gene. The CDR3 bases are TGTGCCAGCAGCTTAACAGGGACAGGTAGCGAGAGGAATCAGCCCCAGCATTTT. Protein: CASSLTGTGSERNQPQHF.

J is TRBJ2-3 and V is TRBV7-6; 8 bases are shared with TRBD2. V was pared by 2 bases and J by 2 bases, with 3 bases of the junction left unmatched. The CDR3 is 15 residues long. Looked up from germline, CDR1 is SGHVS and CDR2 is FNYEAQ. The CDR3 nucleotides are TGTGCCAGCAGCTTACCAGCGGGGGTCACAGATACGCAGTATTTT. This gives the protein CASSLPAGVTDTQYF.

The V call is TRBV2, the J call TRBJ2-5; 9 nucleotides agree with TRBD1. This CDR3 comprises 13 residues. Germline V gives CDR1 SNHLY, CDR2 FYNNEI. V lost 8 bases and J lost 3; bases outside the gene matches: 4. This chain's CDR3 is CASGQGLKETQYF. In DNA, the CDR3 is TGTGCCAGCGGACAGGGGCTAAAAGAGACCCAGTACTTC.

The rearrangement uses TRBV7-8 and TRBJ1-1, with D possibly being TRBD1 (5 bases). V shed 5 bases and J shed 5 bases, with 18 bases lying between them. The CDR3 contains 15 residues. Germline loops: CDR1 SGHVS, CDR2 FQNEAQ. The CDR3 loop is CASSPLGQGLTEAFF. Here the CDR3 DNA reads TGTGCCAGCAGCCCTTTGGGGCAGGGTTTAACTGAAGCTTTCTTT.

This chain's CDR3 is CASSYQGYLAEKLFF. In nucleotides, the CDR3 is TGTGCCAGCAGTTACCAGGGTTATCTGGCTGAAAAACTGTTTTTT. The chain has TRBV6-5 and TRBJ1-4, with D possibly being TRBD1 (5 bases). Germline assignment: CDR1 MNHEY and CDR2 SVGAGI. CDR3 length: 15 residues. Trimming took 2 bases from V and 7 from J, leaving 14 bases between them.

The V gene is TRBV7-9, the J gene TRBJ2-7, with 7 bases fitting TRBD2. The germline CDR1 and CDR2 sequences are SEHNR and FQNEAQ (reference sequence). The junction had 7 bases not matched to a gene; V was cut back by 5 bases and J by 0 bases. The CDR3 totals 15 residues. CDR3: CASSATSESSYEQYF. DNA for the CDR3: TGTGCCAGCAGCGCTACTAGCGAGAGCTCCTACGAGCAGTACTTC.

The chain links TRBV7-2 to TRBJ1-2; 9 bases are shared with TRBD1. This CDR3 spans 14 amino acids. Germline V gene lookup returns CDR1 SGHTA and CDR2 FQGNSA. The V segment lost 3 bases and the J segment 8 bases; nucleotides outside the gene matches: 7. Here the CDR3 reads CASSLDRGERGYTF. The CDR3 nucleotides are TGTGCCAGCAGCTTGGACAGGGGAGAGCGGGGCTACACCTTC.

CDR3 amino acids: CAISERGNGNEKLFF. The CDR3 DNA reads TGTGCCATCAGTGAGAGAGGTAATGGGAATGAAAAACTGTTTTTT. V and J are TRBV10-3 and TRBJ1-4; D gene ambiguous. The CDR3 sequence is 15 residues long. CDR1 is ENHRY, CDR2 SYGVKD, per germline. Trimming left V 2 bases short and J 5 bases short, with 12 bases between.

The CDR3 here is CASSRRLAGSTSTDTQYF. The CDR3 coding sequence is TGTGCCAGCAGTCGTAGACTAGCGGGTTCGACTAGCACAGATACGCAGTATTTT. The J gene is TRBJ2-3, the V gene TRBV2, with 10 bases that match TRBD2. CDR1 and CDR2 from the germline V gene are SNHLY and FYNNEI. J lost 0 bases, V lost 5 bases, and 11 bases had no gene match. The CDR3 totals 18 residues.

The rearrangement joins TRBV6-6 to TRBJ2-5, with unresolved D. The J call may not be correct, given that the DNA end is closer to TRBJ2-7. This CDR3 region has 15 residues. Germline-derived CDR1 and CDR2 are MNHNY and SVGAGI (reference sequence). DNA for the CDR3: TGTGCCAGCAGCCTATACGTCGGAGAGTACTACGAGCAGTACTTC. Protein product: CASSLYVGEYYEQYF.

This chain uses TRBV7-3 with TRBJ1-1, with a tentative D call TRBD1 (5 bases). Germline V gene lookup returns CDR1 SGHTA and CDR2 FQGTGA. The CDR3 is 18 amino acids. V was trimmed by 4 bases and J by 3 bases, leaving 24 bases between them. For the CDR3, the DNA is TGTGCCAGCAGCTACGAGCCGCATAAGAATAGACAGTACACTGAAGCTTTCTTT. Protein product: CASSYEPHKNRQYTEAFF. The whole variable domain, remainder taken from reference TRBV7-3 and TRBJ1-1, is GAGVSQTPSNKVTEKGKYVELRCDPISGHTALYWYRQSLGQGPEFLIYFQGTGAADDSGLPNDRFFAVRPEGSVSTLKIQRTERGDSAVYLCASSYEPHKNRQYTEAFFGQGTRLTVV.

The J gene is TRBJ1-3, the V gene TRBV7-2; TRBD1 is a possible D gene (5 bases). CDR3 length: 15 residues. Germline CDR1 SGHTA, CDR2 FQGNSA. Trimming stripped 5 bases from V and 4 bases from J, with 15 bases between. CDR3 bases: TGTGCCAGCAGCCACCAGGGTGCGGGGGGAAACACCATATATTTT. Its translation: CASSHQGAGGNTIYF.

The rearrangement links TRBV7-2 to TRBJ2-1; 9 bases agree with TRBD2. Germline CDR1 reads SGHTA; CDR2 reads FQGNSA. V lost 4 bases to trimming and J lost 5 bases; unmatched junction nucleotides: 12. This CDR3 is 17 amino acids long. CDR3 DNA: TGTGCCAGCAGCTCTCACCCCTGGACTAGCGAGCACAATGAGCAGTTCTTC. Translation: CASSSHPWTSEHNEQFF.

J is TRBJ2-7 and V is TRBV19; possibly TRBD2 for D (6 bases). This CDR3 contains 15 residues. Deletions cut 3 bases from V and 0 bases from J, with 12 bases between. Germline CDR1 reads LNHDA; CDR2 reads SQIVND (reference sequence). The CDR3 sequence: CASSINGRSSYEQYF. For the CDR3, the DNA is TGTGCCAGTAGTATCAACGGGAGAAGCTCCTACGAGCAGTACTTC.

The chain employs TRBV2 and TRBJ1-6; D gene unclear. Germline V gene lookup returns CDR1 SNHLY and CDR2 FYNNEI. This CDR3 region has 14 residues. Trimming cost V 3 bases and J 7 bases, with 10 bases left between them. CDR3 sequence: CASSENLENSPLHF. In DNA form, the CDR3 reads TGTGCCAGCAGTGAGAACCTTGAGAATTCACCCCTCCACTTT.

This chain uses TRBV13 with TRBJ2-5, with TRBD2 matching 7 bases. The closer fit of TRBJ2-7 to the DNA end suggests the J call may be wrong. CDR3 length equals 14 residues. The germline V gene encodes CDR1 PRHDT and CDR2 FYEKMQ (reference sequence). The CDR3 nucleotides read TGTGCCAGCAGCGTCGGGGGGACCAACTACGAGCAGTACTTC. It is translated as CASSVGGTNYEQYF.